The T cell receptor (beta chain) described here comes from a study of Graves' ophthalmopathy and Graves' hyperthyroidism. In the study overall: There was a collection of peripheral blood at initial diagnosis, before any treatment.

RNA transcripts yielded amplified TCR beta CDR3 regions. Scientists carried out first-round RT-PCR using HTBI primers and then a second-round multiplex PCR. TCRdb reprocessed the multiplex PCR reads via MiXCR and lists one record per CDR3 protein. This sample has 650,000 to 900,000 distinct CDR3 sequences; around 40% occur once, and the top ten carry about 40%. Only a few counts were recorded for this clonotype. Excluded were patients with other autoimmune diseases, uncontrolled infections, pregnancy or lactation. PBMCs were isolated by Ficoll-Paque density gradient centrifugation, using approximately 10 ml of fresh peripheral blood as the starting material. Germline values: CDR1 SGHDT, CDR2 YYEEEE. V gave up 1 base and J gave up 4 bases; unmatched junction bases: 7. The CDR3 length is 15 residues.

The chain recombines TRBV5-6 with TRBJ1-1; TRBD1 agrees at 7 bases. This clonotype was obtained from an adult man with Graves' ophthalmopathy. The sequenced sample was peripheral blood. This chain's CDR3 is CASSLKGAWFTEAFF. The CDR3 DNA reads TGTGCCAGCAGCTTGAAGGGGGCTTGGTTCACTGAAGCTTTCTTT. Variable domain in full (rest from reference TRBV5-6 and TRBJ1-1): DAGVTQSPTHLIKTRGQQVTLRCSPKSGHDTVSWYQQALGQGPQFIFQYYEEEERQRGNFPDRFSGHQFPNYSSELNVNALLLGDSALYLCASSLKGAWFTEAFFGQGTRLTVV.